The 23 T cell receptor beta chains given below trace back to one sample, sequenced in a study of T cell responses to AZD1222 COVID-19 vaccine. Produced via immunoSEQ multiplex PCR; TCRdb's table is partial and in-frame only. The repertoire holds some 90,000 clones, with under 90% as singletons. The sequences come from peripheral blood, collected on day 0 of AZD1222 vaccination. The receptors here all came from an adult in good health.

This rearrangement joins TRBV19 to TRBJ1-6, with D perhaps matching TRBD1 (5 bases). The germline V gene has CDR1 LNHDA and CDR2 SQIVND (reference sequence). The CDR3 sequence is 14 residues long. V was pared by 6 bases and J by 8 bases, with 14 bases between. In DNA, the CDR3 is TGTGCCAGTAGGCCGCGTCAGGGACATTCACCCCTCCACTTT. Translating gives CASRPRQGHSPLHF.

The CDR3 loop reads CASSLEGTLNTEAFF. In DNA form, the CDR3 reads TGCGCCAGCAGCTTGGAGGGGACCTTGAACACTGAAGCTTTCTTT. J is TRBJ1-1 and V is TRBV5-1; the D gene is possibly TRBD1 (5 bases). Trimming took off 0 bases at V and 0 bases at J, with 9 bases between the two ends. Germline V gives CDR1 SGHRS, CDR2 YFSETQ. This CDR3 is 15 amino acids long.

The genes are TRBV4-1 and TRBJ2-7; D is unclear. This CDR3 is 14 amino acids long. Germline values: CDR1 MGHRA, CDR2 YSYEKL. The V and J ends lost 3 bases and 6 bases respectively, with 15 bases between them. In nucleotides, the CDR3 is TGCGCCAGCAGCCACCCCGGAGACGCCCCCGAGCAGTACTTC. Translating gives CASSHPGDAPEQYF.

This clone came up once. V and J are TRBV29-1 and TRBJ2-7; the match to TRBD2 covers 10 bases. The CDR3 loop spans 14 amino acids. Looked up from germline, CDR1 is SQVTM and CDR2 is ANQGSEA. Trimming removed 3 bases from V and 8 bases from J; junction bases left unmatched: 10. CDR3 in amino acids: CSVDRTSGEHQQYF. CDR3 bases: TGCAGCGTTGATAGGACTAGCGGAGAGCACCAGCAGTACTTC.

The chain has TRBV27 and TRBJ2-4; D is undetermined. V was cut by 1 base and J by 6 bases, with 7 bases left in between. The CDR3 has 13 residues. Germline values: CDR1 MNHEY, CDR2 SMNVEV (reference sequence). CDR3 sequence (DNA): TGTGCCAGCAGTTTATGTTGTTTAAACATTCAGTACTTC. Protein product: CASSLCCLNIQYF.

The rearrangement links TRBV18 to TRBJ2-7; the match to TRBD1 covers 10 bases. Germline V gene data show CDR1 as KGHSH and CDR2 as LQKENI. CDR3 length equals 15 residues. With V trimmed by 1 base and J by 6 bases, 6 bases remained unmatched. In nucleotides, the CDR3 is TGTGCCAGCTCACCACGACAGGGGGCTTGGGCCGAGCAGTACTTC. Protein sequence: CASSPRQGAWAEQYF.

The chain uses TRBV12-5 and TRBJ2-2; D gene uncertain. The germline V and J ends were trimmed by 5 bases and 1 base, with 8 bases remaining between them. This CDR3 spans 14 amino acids. Germline lookup yields CDR1 LGHNT and CDR2 FRNRAP. The CDR3 nucleotides read TGTGCTAGTGGTCAGGAGCTGAACACCGGGGAGCTGTTTTTT. Its translation: CASGQELNTGELFF. The entire variable domain, with the rest obtained from reference TRBV12-5 and TRBJ2-2, is as follows: DARVTQTPRHKVTEMGQEVTMRCQPILGHNTVFWYRQTMMQGLELLAYFRNRAPLDDSGMPKDRFSAEMPDATLATLKIQPSEPRDSAVYFCASGQELNTGELFFGEGSRLTVL.

The rearrangement uses TRBV5-1 and TRBJ2-5, with TRBD2 identical over 12 bases. Germline assignment: CDR1 SGHRS and CDR2 YFSETQ. With V trimmed by 1 base and J by 1 base, 5 bases remained unmatched. The CDR3 has 17 residues. Here the CDR3 DNA reads TGCGCCAGCAGCTTGTCACTAGCGGGGGGTGGCCAAGAGACCCAGTACTTC. It specifies CASSLSLAGGGQETQYF.

This clone is a singleton in its sample. The gene calls are TRBV6-5 and TRBJ1-2; the D gene is possibly TRBD1 (5 bases). The CDR3 loop spans 13 amino acids. Germline CDR1 is MNHEY and CDR2 is SVGAGI. V shed 8 bases and J shed 8 bases, with 18 bases lying between them. The CDR3 region has the DNA TGTGCCAGCCTGAGGGACCGCCTTAGAGGCTACACCTTC. Its protein is CASLRDRLRGYTF.

This clone was detected once. The chain joins TRBV10-1 to TRBJ2-5; D not certain. The V end was cut by 10 bases, the J end by 2 bases, with 26 bases between. The germline CDR1 and CDR2 sequences are WNHNN and SYGVQD (reference sequence). The CDR3 has 17 amino acids. The CDR3: CANHPGVEELGQETQYF. DNA of the CDR3: TGCGCCAACCACCCTGGGGTAGAGGAACTGGGGCAAGAGACCCAGTACTTC.

The chain links TRBV2 to TRBJ2-1, with 8 nucleotides matching TRBD1. Looked up from germline, CDR1 is SNHLY and CDR2 is FYNNEI. V shed 7 bases, J shed 9 bases, and the junction held 5 bases outside the gene matches. CDR3 length: 12 amino acids. The CDR3: CASTLQGGEQFF. The CDR3 bases are TGTGCCAGCACCCTACAGGGGGGTGAGCAGTTCTTC.

This chain connects TRBV7-9 to TRBJ2-7, with a possible D match to TRBD2 (6 bases). V lost 5 bases and J lost 5, with 13 bases in between. This CDR3 comprises 13 residues. Germline CDR1 and CDR2: SEHNR and FQNEAQ (reference sequence). The CDR3 DNA sequence: TGTGCCAGCAGCCAGGCCCCGGGGGACGAGCAGTACTTC. Amino acids: CASSQAPGDEQYF.

The V call is TRBV27, the J call TRBJ2-1; 10 bases map to TRBD2. From germline, CDR1 is MNHEY and CDR2 SMNVEV (reference sequence). Trimming at V came to 0 bases and at J to 7 bases, leaving 15 bases not matched to a gene. The CDR3 is made up of 19 amino acids. CDR3 sequence (DNA): TGTGCCAGCAGTTTATCCCTTTTTGTGAGCGGGGGGGCCGGTAATGAGCAGTTCTTC. This gives the protein CASSLSLFVSGGAGNEQFF.

The V gene is TRBV19, the J gene TRBJ2-3; D remains ambiguous. This CDR3 region has 13 residues. Germline V gene data show CDR1 as LNHDA and CDR2 as SQIVND (reference sequence). Trimming took off 4 bases at V and 0 bases at J, with 5 bases between the two ends. The CDR3 protein is CASSKGSTDTQYF. The DNA of the CDR3 is TGTGCCAGTAGTAAGGGAAGCACAGATACGCAGTATTTT.

This clone was detected once. The CDR3 coding sequence is TGTGCCAGCAGTTTGGCAGGGCATTTGAGCGATTACGAGCAGTACTTC. Its translation: CASSLAGHLSDYEQYF. The chain carries TRBV6-2 or TRBV6-3 and TRBJ2-7; D possibly corresponds to TRBD1 (5 bases). The V and J ends lost 4 bases and 4 bases respectively, with 20 bases between them. The CDR3 sequence is 16 residues long. From germline, CDR1 is MNHEY and CDR2 SVGEGT.

CDR3 region: CASSYRSLVWQPQHF. In DNA form, the CDR3 reads TGTGCCAGCAGTTATCGCAGTCTTGTTTGGCAGCCCCAGCATTTT. This rearrangement joins TRBV6-9 to TRBJ1-5, with no clear D. Germline-derived CDR1 and CDR2 are MNHGY and SVAAGI. V was pared by 2 bases and J by 7 bases, with 15 bases between. This CDR3 spans 15 amino acids.

This chain uses TRBV4-3 with TRBJ2-3; D is perhaps TRBD1 or TRBD2 (6 bases each). This CDR3 contains 15 residues. Trimming took 1 base from V and 3 from J, leaving 11 bases between them. The germline gives CDR1 LGHNA, CDR2 YSLEER. CDR3 sequence reads: CASSQGGALTDTQYF. As DNA, the CDR3 is TGCGCCAGCAGCCAAGGGGGGGCTCTAACAGATACGCAGTATTTT.

The chain has TRBV10-3 and TRBJ1-4; the match to TRBD1 covers 7 bases. Germline V gene lookup returns CDR1 ENHRY and CDR2 SYGVKD. With V trimmed by 0 bases and J by 7 bases, 2 bases remained unmatched. This CDR3 is built from 14 residues. CDR3 bases: TGTGCCATCAGTGAGTCAGGGGGCGGTGAAAAACTGTTTTTT. Translation: CAISESGGGEKLFF.

DNA of the CDR3: TGCAGTGCTAGACCCCAGGGTGAAGCTTTCTTT. It is translated as CSARPQGEAFF. The gene calls are TRBV20-1 and TRBJ1-1; TRBD1 is a possible D gene (5 bases). This CDR3 region has 11 residues. V shed 2 bases and J shed 7 bases, with 8 bases lying between them. Germline CDR1 reads DFQATT; CDR2 reads SNEGSKA (reference sequence).

This clone was observed once. This rearrangement joins TRBV9 to TRBJ1-2; D not certain. Trimming took 0 bases from V and 8 from J, leaving 26 bases between them. Germline V CDR1 and CDR2: SGDLS, YYNGEE. The length of the CDR3 is 18 residues. CDR3 in amino acids: CASSVDLHWQARDLGYTF. CDR3 sequence (DNA): TGTGCCAGCAGCGTAGATCTTCACTGGCAGGCGAGGGATTTAGGCTACACCTTC.

The chain recombines TRBV5-1 with TRBJ1-1, with TRBD1 as a possible D gene (6 bases). V was trimmed by 0 bases and J by 5 bases, leaving 11 bases between them. Germline lookup yields CDR1 SGHRS and CDR2 YFSETQ. The CDR3 spans 14 residues. The CDR3 loop is CASSLEGGLTEAFF. The CDR3 bases are TGCGCCAGCAGCTTGGAAGGGGGGTTGACTGAAGCTTTCTTT.

The V call is TRBV10-2, the J call TRBJ2-7; a weak D match, TRBD2 (5 bases). V was clipped by 0 bases and J by 4 bases, with 13 bases between them. The CDR3 is 15 amino acids. CDR1 and CDR2 (germline): WSHSY, SAAADI. The CDR3 region is CASSESVNKRYEQYF. Here the CDR3 DNA reads TGCGCCAGCAGTGAGTCGGTCAACAAGCGGTACGAGCAGTACTTC.

This chain links TRBV27 with TRBJ2-4; D is perhaps TRBD1 (6 bases). Deletions cut 5 bases from V and 0 bases from J, with 26 bases between. The CDR3 spans 20 residues. Germline assignment: CDR1 MNHEY and CDR2 SMNVEV (reference sequence). The CDR3 DNA is TGTGCCAGCAGTCCACATGCGTTTAGGAAGGGGGACCTAGCCAAAAACATTCAGTACTTC. Translated: CASSPHAFRKGDLAKNIQYF.